The present T cell receptor beta chain was sequenced within a study of cytomegalovirus exposure and HLA in healthy donors. CDR1 and CDR2 from the germline V gene are ENHRY and SYGVKD. Unmatched junction bases numbered 17, after V lost 4 bases and J lost 5 bases. The CDR3 spans 20 residues. General study results and limits: Later on, a genetic analysis was performed. It linked a missense variant in DCLRE1C with V- and J-gene trimming of TCR beta. The only immune exposure information that was available was CMV serostatus.

The study ran its PCR with 60 Vbeta and 13 Jbeta primers. Sequencing was performed with immunoSEQ multiplex PCR; in TCRdb, only in-frame clones are kept and a portion is missing. The sample contains a few hundred thousand clones, about 90% of which appear only once. With respect to this clone: The antigen is unknown.

The chain is built from TRBV10-3 and TRBJ2-2, with 12 bases fitting TRBD2. Sample: PBMCs. The sequence was obtained from a woman between 18 and 30 years old in good health and CMV-seronegative. DNA for the CDR3: TGTGCCATCAGTGGTGGTCTGGTTCCTAGCGGGGGGGCAGAGACCGGGGAGCTGTTTTTT. It yields the protein CAISGGLVPSGGAETGELFF.